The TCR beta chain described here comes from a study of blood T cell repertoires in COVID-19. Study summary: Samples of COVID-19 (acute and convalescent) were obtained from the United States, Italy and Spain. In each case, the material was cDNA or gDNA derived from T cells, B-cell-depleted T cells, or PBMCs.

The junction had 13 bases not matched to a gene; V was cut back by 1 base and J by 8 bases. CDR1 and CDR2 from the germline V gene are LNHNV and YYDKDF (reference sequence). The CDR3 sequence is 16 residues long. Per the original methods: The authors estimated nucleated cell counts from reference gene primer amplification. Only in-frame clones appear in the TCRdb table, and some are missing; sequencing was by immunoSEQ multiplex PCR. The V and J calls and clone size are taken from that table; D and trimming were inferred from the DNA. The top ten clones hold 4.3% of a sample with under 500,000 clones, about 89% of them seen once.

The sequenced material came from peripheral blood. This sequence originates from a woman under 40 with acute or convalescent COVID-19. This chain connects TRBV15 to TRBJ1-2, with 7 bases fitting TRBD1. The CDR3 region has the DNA TGTGCCACCAGCAGAGGCACCCCTGGGACAGTTGACGGCTACACCTTC. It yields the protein CATSRGTPGTVDGYTF.